The clone carrying this T cell receptor (beta chain) was found many times. As yet, its antigen is unknown. This sample stems from a study of T cells after yellow fever vaccination. The study's findings and limits: The study noted that FACS-sorted repertoires could contain abundant clonotypes contaminating from the bulk population.

TCRdb re-called the 5' RACE reads through MiXCR, storing one row per CDR3 protein. The sample carries tens of thousands of distinct CDR3 sequences, about 6% recorded once. This CDR3 region has 16 residues. Trimming cost V 0 bases and J 5 bases, with 14 bases left between them. From germline, CDR1 is LNHNV and CDR2 YYDKDF (reference sequence). The chain employs TRBV15 and TRBJ2-1; the D call may be TRBD1 or TRBD2 (5 bases each). This TCR came from a man aged 18 to 29 who received the YFV17D yellow fever vaccine. The source was CD4+ T cells sorted from PBMCs, collected more than 14 days after the first yellow fever vaccination. The chain's CDR3 is CATSRDLRGEDNEQFF. In nucleotides, the CDR3 is TGTGCCACCAGCAGAGACCTGAGGGGCGAGGACAATGAGCAGTTCTTC.